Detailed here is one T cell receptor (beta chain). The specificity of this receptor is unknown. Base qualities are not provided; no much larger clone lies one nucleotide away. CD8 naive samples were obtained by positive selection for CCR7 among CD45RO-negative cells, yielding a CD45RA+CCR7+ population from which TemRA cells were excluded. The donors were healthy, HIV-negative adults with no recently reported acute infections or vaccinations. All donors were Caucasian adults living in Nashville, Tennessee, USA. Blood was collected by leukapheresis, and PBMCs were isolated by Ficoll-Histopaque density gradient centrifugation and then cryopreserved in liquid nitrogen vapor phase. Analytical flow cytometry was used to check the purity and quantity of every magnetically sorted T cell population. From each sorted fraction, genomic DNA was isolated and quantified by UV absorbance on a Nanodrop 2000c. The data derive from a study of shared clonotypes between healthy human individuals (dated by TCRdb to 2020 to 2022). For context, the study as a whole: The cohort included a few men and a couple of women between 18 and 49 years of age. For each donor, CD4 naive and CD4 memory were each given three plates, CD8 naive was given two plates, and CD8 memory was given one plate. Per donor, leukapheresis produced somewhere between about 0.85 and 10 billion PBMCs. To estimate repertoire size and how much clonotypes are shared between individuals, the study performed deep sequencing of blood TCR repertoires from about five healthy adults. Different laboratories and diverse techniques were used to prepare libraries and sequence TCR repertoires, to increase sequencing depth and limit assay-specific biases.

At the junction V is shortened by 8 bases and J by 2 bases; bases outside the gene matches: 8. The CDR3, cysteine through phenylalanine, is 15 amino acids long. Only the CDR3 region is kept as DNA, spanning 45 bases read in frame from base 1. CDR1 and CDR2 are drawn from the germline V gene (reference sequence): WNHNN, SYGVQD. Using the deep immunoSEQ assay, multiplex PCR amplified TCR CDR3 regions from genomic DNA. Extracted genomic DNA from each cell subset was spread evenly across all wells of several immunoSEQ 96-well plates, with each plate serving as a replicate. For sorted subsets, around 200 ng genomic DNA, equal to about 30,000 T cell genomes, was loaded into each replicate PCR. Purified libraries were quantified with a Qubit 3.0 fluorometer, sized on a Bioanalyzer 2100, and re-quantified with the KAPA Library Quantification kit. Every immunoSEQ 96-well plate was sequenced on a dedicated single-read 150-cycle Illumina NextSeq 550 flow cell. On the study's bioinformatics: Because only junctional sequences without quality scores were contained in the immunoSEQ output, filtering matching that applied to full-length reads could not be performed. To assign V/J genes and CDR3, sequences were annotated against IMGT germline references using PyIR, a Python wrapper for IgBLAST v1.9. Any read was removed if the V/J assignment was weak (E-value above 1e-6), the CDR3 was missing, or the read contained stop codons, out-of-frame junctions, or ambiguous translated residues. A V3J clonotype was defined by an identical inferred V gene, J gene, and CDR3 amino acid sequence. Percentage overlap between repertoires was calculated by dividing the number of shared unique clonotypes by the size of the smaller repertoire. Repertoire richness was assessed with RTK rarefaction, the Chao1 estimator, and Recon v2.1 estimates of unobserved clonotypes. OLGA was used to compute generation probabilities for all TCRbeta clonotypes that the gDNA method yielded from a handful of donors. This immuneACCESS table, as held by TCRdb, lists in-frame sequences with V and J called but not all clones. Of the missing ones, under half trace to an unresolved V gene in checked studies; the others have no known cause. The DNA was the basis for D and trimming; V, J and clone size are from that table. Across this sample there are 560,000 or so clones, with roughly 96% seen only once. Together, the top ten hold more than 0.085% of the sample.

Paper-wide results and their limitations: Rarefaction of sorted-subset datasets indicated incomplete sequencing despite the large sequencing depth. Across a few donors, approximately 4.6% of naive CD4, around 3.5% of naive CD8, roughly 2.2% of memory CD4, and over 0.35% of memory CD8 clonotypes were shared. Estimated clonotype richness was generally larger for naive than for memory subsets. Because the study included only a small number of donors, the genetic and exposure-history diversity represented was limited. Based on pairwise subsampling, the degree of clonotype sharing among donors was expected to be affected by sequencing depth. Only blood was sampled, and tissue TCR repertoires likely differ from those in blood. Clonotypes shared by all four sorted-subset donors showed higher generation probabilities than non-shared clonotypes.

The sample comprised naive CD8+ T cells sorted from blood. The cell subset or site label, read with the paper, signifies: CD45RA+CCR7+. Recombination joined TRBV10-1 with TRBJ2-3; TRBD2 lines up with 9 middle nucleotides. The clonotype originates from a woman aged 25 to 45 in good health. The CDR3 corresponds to CASVGTSRITDTQYF. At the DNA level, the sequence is TGCGCCAGCGTCGGGACTAGCAGAATCACAGATACGCAGTATTTT.